This T cell receptor (beta chain) was retrieved from a study of OX40 agonist ivuxolimab in advanced cancers. Study-wide background: Recorded diagnoses for dose-escalation patients were hepatocellular carcinoma, melanoma, renal cell or head and neck cancer. Participants, 75% to 85% male, averaged about 59 years of age, ranging from 23 to 79.

Blood draws occurred at baseline, cycle 4 day 1, and cycle 7 day 1. CDR1 and CDR2 from the germline V gene are SGHKS and YYEKEE (reference sequence). There are 15 residues in the CDR3. With V trimmed by 4 bases and J by 3 bases, 8 bases remained unmatched. Only in-frame clones appear in the TCRdb table, and some are missing; sequencing was by immunoSEQ multiplex PCR. In the table there are around 79,000 clones, around 86% of which are singletons. The sample here was CD4+ or CD8+ T cells sorted from blood, taken in a trial of the OX40 agonist ivuxolimab. The sequence derives from an adult with an advanced solid tumor such as melanoma, head and neck, liver or kidney cancer. This chain links TRBV5-5 with TRBJ2-7, with TRBD1 matching 9 bases. CDR3 nucleotides: TGTGCCAGCAGCGATCCACAGGGGGCGTTCTACGAGCAGTACTTC. Protein sequence: CASSDPQGAFYEQYF. The full variable domain, rest sourced from reference TRBV5-5 and TRBJ2-7, is DAGVTQSPTHLIKTRGQQVTLRCSPISGHKSVSWYQQVLGQGPQFIFQYYEKEERGRGNFPDRFSARQFPNYSSELNVNALLLGDSALYLCASSDPQGAFYEQYFGPGTRLTVT.